The 32 T cell receptor beta chains given below trace back to one sample, sequenced in a study of Ad26.COV2.S vaccination and SARS-CoV-2 variants. Specified treatment: over 15 received Ad26.COV2.S at low or high dose, single or two shots; roughly 5 received placebo; per-sample allocation not given. Specimens were obtained on day 63 following the first vaccine or placebo injection. Profiled with immunoSEQ multiplex PCR; TCRdb holds only in-frame clones, not every one. This sample has about 480,000 clones, with roughly 89% found just once. The specimen was peripheral blood, collected in a trial of Ad26.COV2.S vaccine versus placebo. These receptor sequences come from a person between 18 and 65 years old who received the Ad26.COV2.S COVID-19 vaccine or a placebo.

The V gene is TRBV7-2, the J gene TRBJ2-7; TRBD2 matches at 8 bases. The CDR3 is made up of 15 amino acids. Looked up from germline, CDR1 is SGHTA and CDR2 is FQGNSA. J lost 3 bases, V lost 4 bases, and 8 bases had no gene match. This CDR3 is CASSSRTSRHYEQYF. CDR3 in DNA: TGTGCCAGCAGCTCCCGGACTAGCCGTCACTACGAGCAGTACTTC.

The rearrangement links TRBV9 to TRBJ1-6; no clear D. V was trimmed by 2 bases and J by 7 bases, leaving 10 bases between them. Germline loops: CDR1 SGDLS, CDR2 YYNGEE. This CDR3 contains 14 residues. CDR3 DNA: TGTGCCAGCAGCGTCCAACCTCACAATTCACCCCTCCACTTT. Protein: CASSVQPHNSPLHF.

This chain uses TRBV9 with TRBJ2-2, with 9 nucleotides matching TRBD2. After removal of 2 bases from V and 0 bases from J, the junction contained 5 bases not matched to a gene. CDR1 and CDR2 from the germline V gene are SGDLS and YYNGEE. The CDR3 sequence is 17 residues long. The CDR3 loop reads CASSVLAGTSNTGELFF. The DNA of the CDR3 is TGTGCCAGCAGCGTCCTAGCGGGAACTTCGAACACCGGGGAGCTGTTTTTT.

The V gene is TRBV24-1, the J gene TRBJ2-1; D may be TRBD2 (6 bases). Germline loops: CDR1 KGHDR, CDR2 SFDVKD. Deletions cut 6 bases from V and 4 bases from J, with 9 bases between. CDR3 length equals 13 residues. CDR3 region: CATSRDFYNEQFF. CDR3 sequence (DNA): TGTGCCACCAGTCGGGACTTTTACAATGAGCAGTTCTTC.

The chain has TRBV28 and TRBJ2-1, with 8 positions matching TRBD1. Germline CDR1 and CDR2: MDHEN and SYDVKM. The V segment lost 2 bases and the J segment 7 bases; nucleotides outside the gene matches: 7. The length of the CDR3 is 15 residues. In nucleotides, the CDR3 is TGTGCCAGCAGTTTAGGTCGAGACAGGGGTAATGAGCAGTTCTTC. Translation gives CASSLGRDRGNEQFF.

The rearrangement links TRBV9 to TRBJ1-5, with TRBD1 identical over 7 bases. Germline V gene lookup returns CDR1 SGDLS and CDR2 YYNGEE. The CDR3 length is 14 residues. Trimming took 3 bases from V and 4 from J; bases not matched to a gene: 4. CDR3 bases: TGTGCCAGCAGCGCGGGACAGCCAAATCAGCCCCAGCATTTT. Translated: CASSAGQPNQPQHF.

The gene calls are TRBV6-2 or TRBV6-3 and TRBJ1-5, with D tentatively TRBD1 (5 bases). Trimming cost V 3 bases and J 4 bases, with 28 bases left between them. CDR3 length: 20 residues. Germline V gene lookup returns CDR1 MNHEY and CDR2 SVGEGT. The CDR3, as DNA: TGTGCCAGCAGTTATGGGGGTAATAAAAGAATAGAGAGGTGGAATCAGCCCCAGCATTTT. As protein: CASSYGGNKRIERWNQPQHF.

The rearrangement uses TRBV5-4 and TRBJ1-6; the match to TRBD1 covers 10 bases. Germline loops: CDR1 SGHNT, CDR2 YYREEE (reference sequence). CDR3 length equals 15 residues. V shed 1 base, J shed 8 bases, and the junction held 3 bases outside the gene matches. The CDR3 DNA follows: TGTGCCAGCAGCTTGTTTGGGACAGGGGATTCACCCCTCCACTTT. It specifies CASSLFGTGDSPLHF.

V and J are TRBV28 and TRBJ2-1, with D uncertain. V was clipped by 5 bases and J by 4 bases, with 6 bases between them. Germline-derived CDR1 and CDR2 are MDHEN and SYDVKM. This CDR3 is built from 12 residues. DNA of the CDR3: TGTGCCAGCAGTAACTTATACAATGAGCAGTTCTTC. Protein sequence: CASSNLYNEQFF. The complete variable domain, with remaining parts taken from reference TRBV28 and TRBJ2-1, reads DVKVTQSSRYLVKRTGEKVFLECVQDMDHENMFWYRQDPGLGLRLIYFSYDVKMKEKGDIPEGYSVSREKKERFSLILESASTNQTSMYLCASSNLYNEQFFGPGTRLTVL.

This clone has only a few counts. The rearrangement links TRBV20-1 to TRBJ1-2; no clear D gene. The germline gives CDR1 DFQATT, CDR2 SNEGSKA (reference sequence). The CDR3 length is 12 residues. Deletions cut 3 bases from V and 7 bases from J, with 12 bases between. CDR3 residues: CSASGEVGGYTF. As DNA, the CDR3 is TGCAGTGCTAGTGGAGAGGTCGGTGGCTACACCTTC.

V is TRBV20-1 and J is TRBJ2-7; unclear D gene. CDR3 size: 15 residues. Germline V gene sequence: CDR1 DFQATT, CDR2 SNEGSKA (reference sequence). Between the trimmed V and J ends, which lost 3 bases and 7 bases, there was a span of 22 bases. The CDR3 loop is CSASNGVLGSREQYF. The CDR3 DNA reads TGCAGTGCTAGTAACGGTGTCTTGGGGTCTCGGGAGCAGTACTTC.

The genes are TRBV18 and TRBJ2-2, with D possibly TRBD1 on 6 matching bases. Germline lookup yields CDR1 KGHSH and CDR2 LQKENI. The CDR3 spans 15 residues. The V gene lost 1 base and the J gene lost 6 bases, with 12 bases spanning the gap. DNA for the CDR3: TGTGCCAGCTCACCACTCGTCAGGGGATCCGGGGAGCTGTTTTTT. Translated, it gives CASSPLVRGSGELFF.

CDR3 sequence reads: CSVGRLGLPEQYF. For the CDR3, the DNA is TGCAGCGTTGGGCGACTAGGTCTACCCGAGCAGTACTTC. The chain combines TRBV29-1 with TRBJ2-7; D may be TRBD2 (6 bases). Trimming took off 4 bases at V and 6 bases at J, with 16 bases between the two ends. The CDR3 is 13 amino acids. CDR1 SQVTM and CDR2 ANQGSEA come from the germline V gene.

This chain links TRBV29-1 with TRBJ2-1; TRBD2 matches at 8 bases. The CDR3 sequence is 13 residues long. Germline CDR1 reads SQVTM; CDR2 reads ANQGSEA. V lost 7 bases and J lost 5; bases outside the gene matches: 7. CDR3 in DNA: TGCAGCGGCAGCGGGAGTGGGGACAATGAGCAGTTCTTC. This gives the protein CSGSGSGDNEQFF.

The chain carries TRBV7-9 and TRBJ1-1; D gene ambiguous. CDR1 SEHNR and CDR2 FQNEAQ come from the germline V gene (reference sequence). This CDR3 comprises 14 residues. Trimming cost V 5 bases and J 1 base, with 11 bases left between them. CDR3 sequence (DNA): TGTGCCAGCAGCATAACGAGGAGGAACACTGAAGCTTTCTTT. Amino acid sequence: CASSITRRNTEAFF. The complete variable domain, with remaining parts taken from reference TRBV7-9 and TRBJ1-1, reads DTGVSQNPRHKITKRGQNVTFRCDPISEHNRLYWYRQTLGQGPEFLTYFQNEAQLEKSRLLSDRFSAERPKGSFSTLEIQRTEQGDSAMYLCASSITRRNTEAFFGQGTRLTVV.

The chain uses TRBV27 and TRBJ2-7; D might be TRBD1 (5 bases). The CDR3 runs 15 residues. V dropped 4 bases and J dropped 2 bases, with 15 bases sitting between them. Germline CDR1 MNHEY, CDR2 SMNVEV (reference sequence). The CDR3 loop reads CASSSLTGYTYEQYF. DNA of the CDR3: TGTGCCAGCAGTTCCCTAACAGGCTATACCTACGAGCAGTACTTC.

The V call is TRBV5-1, the J call TRBJ2-2; D may be TRBD1 (6 bases). V dropped 6 bases and J dropped 3 bases, with 12 bases sitting between them. The CDR3 is 14 residues long. CDR1 is SGHRS and CDR2 is YFSETQ in the germline V gene. CDR3 coding DNA: TGCGCCAGCAAGACAGGCTCAGACACCGGGGAGCTGTTTTTT. As protein: CASKTGSDTGELFF. The full variable domain, with the rest looked up from reference TRBV5-1 and TRBJ2-2, is KAGVTQTPRYLIKTRGQQVTLSCSPISGHRSVSWYQQTPGQGLQFLFEYFSETQRNKGNFPGRFSGRQFSNSRSEMNVSTLELGDSALYLCASKTGSDTGELFFGEGSRLTVL.

V usage is TRBV28 and J usage is TRBJ2-1; TRBD2 agrees at 14 bases. The V and J ends lost 3 bases and 9 bases, in that order; junction bases with no gene match: 13. CDR1 MDHEN and CDR2 SYDVKM come from the germline V gene. The CDR3 has 18 amino acids. The CDR3 DNA reads TGTGCCAGCAGTTTTCAGACCGGGACTAGCGGGAGACAGGGTGAGCAGTTCTTC. Amino acids: CASSFQTGTSGRQGEQFF.

The V and J genes are TRBV29-1 and TRBJ1-1; D perhaps matches TRBD1 (6 bases). Germline V gene lookup returns CDR1 SQVTM and CDR2 ANQGSEA. The CDR3 covers 12 residues. V dropped 7 bases and J dropped 7 bases, with 16 bases sitting between them. Here the CDR3 DNA reads TGCAGCGCCCGACGGGGGGCCGTTGAAGCTTTCTTT. It codes for CSARRGAVEAFF.

The gene calls are TRBV6-5 and TRBJ1-1, with D possibly being TRBD1 (5 bases). CDR3 size: 15 residues. Germline values: CDR1 MNHEY, CDR2 SVGAGI. V was trimmed by 4 bases and J by 1 base, leaving 13 bases between them. The CDR3 nucleotides read TGTGCCAGCAGTTCGCGCGGGGGATCGAACACTGAAGCTTTCTTT. Its protein product is CASSSRGGSNTEAFF.

This clone was recorded only once. V gene TRBV19 combines with J gene TRBJ1-5; TRBD1 is a possible D gene (6 bases). V lost 1 base, J lost 4 bases, and 14 bases lay in between. CDR1 and CDR2 (germline): LNHDA, SQIVND (reference sequence). The CDR3 runs 16 residues. The CDR3 loop reads CASSIGGGGQNQPQHF. The DNA for the CDR3 is TGTGCCAGTAGTATAGGGGGGGGCGGTCAGAATCAGCCCCAGCATTTT. The whole variable domain, remainder taken from reference TRBV19 and TRBJ1-5, is DGGITQSPKYLFRKEGQNVTLSCEQNLNHDAMYWYRQDPGQGLRLIYYSQIVNDFQKGDIAEGYSVSREKKESFPLTVTSAQKNPTAFYLCASSIGGGGQNQPQHFGDGTRLSIL.

The rearrangement joins TRBV27 to TRBJ2-2; TRBD1 agrees at 7 bases. With V trimmed by 4 bases and J by 7 bases, 3 bases remained unmatched. The germline CDR1 and CDR2 sequences are MNHEY and SMNVEV (reference sequence). The CDR3 is 13 amino acids. The CDR3 is CASSSDRLGELFF. CDR3 coding DNA: TGTGCCAGCAGTTCGGACAGGCTCGGGGAGCTGTTTTTT.

This chain joins TRBV15 and TRBJ2-3; the D gene could be TRBD1 or TRBD2 (6 bases each). This CDR3 has 19 amino acids. The germline V gene has CDR1 LNHNV and CDR2 YYDKDF (reference sequence). V gave up 6 bases and J gave up 9 bases, with 34 bases separating them. The DNA for the CDR3 is TGTGCCACCAGTCCAGCCCTCGGGGGAAACAGGGTGGCCCTGCGGACGCAGTATTTT. Its protein is CATSPALGGNRVALRTQYF.

In the case of this clone: Other DNA variants within this sample encode the same CDR3. V gene TRBV19 combines with J gene TRBJ1-1; maybe TRBD1 (6 bases). Trimming removed 5 bases from V and 8 bases from J, with 9 bases in between. The CDR3 length is 11 residues. CDR1 is LNHDA and CDR2 is SQIVND in the germline V gene (reference sequence). The CDR3 protein is CASSVDREAFF. The CDR3 DNA reads as TGTGCCAGTAGTGTCGACAGGGAAGCTTTCTTT. Full variable domain (remainder filled in from reference TRBV19 and TRBJ1-1): DGGITQSPKYLFRKEGQNVTLSCEQNLNHDAMYWYRQDPGQGLRLIYYSQIVNDFQKGDIAEGYSVSREKKESFPLTVTSAQKNPTAFYLCASSVDREAFFGQGTRLTVV.

V usage is TRBV18 and J usage is TRBJ2-6, with D possibly being TRBD1 (5 bases). The CDR3 loop spans 16 amino acids. Per the germline V gene, CDR1 is KGHSH and CDR2 is LQKENI. The V end was cut by 5 bases, the J end by 0 bases, with 11 bases between. CDR3 sequence (DNA): TGTGCCAGCTCATCAACAGGAGTCTCTGGGGCCAACGTCCTGACTTTC. It yields the protein CASSSTGVSGANVLTF. The whole variable domain, remainder taken from reference TRBV18 and TRBJ2-6, is NAGVMQNPRHLVRRRGQEARLRCSPMKGHSHVYWYRQLPEEGLKFMVYLQKENIIDESGMPKERFSAEFPKEGPSILRIQQVVRGDSAAYFCASSSTGVSGANVLTFGAGSRLTVL.

The chain is built from TRBV7-2 and TRBJ1-5; maybe TRBD1 (5 bases). Trimming stripped 2 bases from V and 2 bases from J, with 7 bases between. This CDR3 has 14 residues. Germline V gene lookup returns CDR1 SGHTA and CDR2 FQGNSA. The CDR3, as DNA: TGTGCCAGCAGCTTAACCAGGGGCAATCAGCCCCAGCATTTT. It codes for CASSLTRGNQPQHF.

The V and J genes are TRBV29-1 and TRBJ2-7; D is possibly TRBD2 (5 bases). V gave up 1 base and J gave up 3 bases, with 16 bases separating them. The V gene's germline CDR1 is SQVTM and CDR2 ANQGSEA. This CDR3 has 15 amino acids. CDR3 sequence: CSVEVPEGASYEQYF. DNA for the CDR3: TGCAGCGTTGAAGTCCCCGAGGGAGCTAGCTACGAGCAGTACTTC.

This clone appeared a single time. J is TRBJ1-1 and V is TRBV6-5; tentative D call: TRBD1 (6 bases). Germline V lookup: CDR1 MNHEY, CDR2 SVGAGI. CDR3 length: 11 amino acids. The V end lost 8 bases, the J end lost 3 bases, and 7 bases lay between the germline ends. The CDR3 DNA follows: TGTGCCAGCGCAGGGGACACTGAAGCTTTCTTT. Protein: CASAGDTEAFF.

The chain carries TRBV27 and TRBJ1-1; 7 bases align to TRBD1. CDR1 MNHEY and CDR2 SMNVEV come from the germline V gene (reference sequence). This CDR3 spans 14 amino acids. The V gene end was trimmed by 3 bases and the J gene end by 6 bases; junction bases not matched to a gene: 7. The CDR3 region is CASSLAGGISEAFF. As DNA, the CDR3 is TGTGCCAGCAGTTTGGCAGGGGGTATATCTGAAGCTTTCTTT.

J is TRBJ1-1 and V is TRBV4-2; D remains unclear. Germline values: CDR1 LGHNA, CDR2 YNFKEQ. CDR3 length equals 16 residues. Trimming cost V 5 bases and J 1 base, with 17 bases left between them. CDR3 loop: CASSSHITKKNTEAFF. DNA for the CDR3: TGTGCCAGCAGCTCCCACATCACCAAGAAGAACACTGAAGCTTTCTTT.

This sequence joins TRBV5-1 and TRBJ2-2; tentative D call: TRBD1 (6 bases). The V gene's germline CDR1 is SGHRS and CDR2 YFSETQ. Trimming took off 5 bases at V and 0 bases at J, with 17 bases between the two ends. The CDR3 totals 17 residues. CDR3 DNA sequence: TGCGCCAGCAGTCAATATTACAGGGCTACGAACACCGGGGAGCTGTTTTTT. Protein sequence: CASSQYYRATNTGELFF.

This clone occurred a few times. The genes are TRBV18 and TRBJ2-7; a possible D gene is TRBD2 (5 bases). Deletions cut 2 bases from V and 6 bases from J, with 11 bases between. Germline assignment: CDR1 KGHSH and CDR2 LQKENI. The CDR3 runs 13 residues. CDR3 nucleotides: TGTGCCAGCTCACCAGGGAGAGGGAGCGAGCAGTACTTC. Residues: CASSPGRGSEQYF.